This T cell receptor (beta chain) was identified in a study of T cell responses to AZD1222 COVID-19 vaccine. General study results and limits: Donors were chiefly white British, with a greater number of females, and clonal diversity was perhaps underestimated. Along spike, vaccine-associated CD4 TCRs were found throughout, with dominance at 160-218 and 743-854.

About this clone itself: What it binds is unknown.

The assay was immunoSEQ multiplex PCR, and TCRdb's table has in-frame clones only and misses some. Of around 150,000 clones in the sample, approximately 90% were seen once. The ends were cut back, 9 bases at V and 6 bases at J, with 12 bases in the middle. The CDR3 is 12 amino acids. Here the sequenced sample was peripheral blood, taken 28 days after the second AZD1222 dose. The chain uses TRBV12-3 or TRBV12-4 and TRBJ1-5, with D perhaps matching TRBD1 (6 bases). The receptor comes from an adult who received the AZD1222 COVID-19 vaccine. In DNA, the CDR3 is TGTGCCAGTCAGGGGTTGGGTCAGCCCCAGCATTTT. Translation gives CASQGLGQPQHF.